The sample holds a few counts of the clone carrying this TCR beta chain. TCRdb fed the 5' RACE reads into MiXCR, producing one record per CDR3 protein. The data contain hundreds of thousands of distinct CDR3 sequences, roughly 20% of them seen just once; the ten biggest clones take up 7.5% to 9%. In germline, CDR1 is SGHVS, CDR2 FQNEAQ. The CDR3 runs to 14 residues. V dropped 1 base and J dropped 6 bases, with 10 bases sitting between them. This sample is part of a study of CD8 T cells in ankylosing spondylitis. The TCR originated in a male donor with ankylosing spondylitis or in good health (not recorded which). Material for sequencing was blood, either unsorted or a sorted T cell fraction (not recorded which). The chain has TRBV7-8 and TRBJ1-5, with no clear D. CDR3 DNA: TGTGCCAGCAGCTTAGGGGTAAGCCGTCAGCCCCAGCATTTT. This translates into CASSLGVSRQPQHF. Complete variable domain (other parts from reference TRBV7-8 and TRBJ1-5): GAGVSQSPRYKVAKRGQDVALRCDPISGHVSLFWYQQALGQGPEFLTYFQNEAQLDKSGLPSDRFFAERPEGSVSTLKIQRTQQEDSAVYLCASSLGVSRQPQHFGDGTRLSIL.